This T cell receptor beta chain was sequenced for a study of T cell repertoires in cytomegalovirus infection (dated by TCRdb to between 2017 and 2020). A note on the overall study: Recently identified HLA-C-restricted CMV epitopes, whose presentation resists viral immunomodulation, were targeted by peptide stimulations together with well-studied HLA-B-restricted epitopes. Because public TCR beta signatures pointed to carriage of CMV infection together with the matching HLA type, the HLA type of each donor mattered for the analysis.

The sample's treatment or condition, from its label and the paper: in vitro stimulation with specific CMV peptide epitopes to enrich CMV-specific T cells. For sequencing, an Illumina HiSeq 1500 was employed. TCRdb trimmed public reads at Q25 via fastp, called clones via MiXCR and kept in-frame beta chains. Here each entry gathers all rows of one CDR3 protein and keeps the most common genes and DNA. Here the sample has roughly 120,000 distinct CDR3 sequences; 25% to 35% occur a single time. Together, the top ten hold roughly 77% of the sample. Broad study findings and their caveats: Carriers of CMV infection plus the relevant HLA type were discriminated by the cumulative frequency of public TCR beta family members in the study cohort and in an independent approximately 360-donor cohort. The ex vivo response was dominated by HLA-C-restricted CMV-specific TCR beta clonotypes, which also provided the single most frequent clonotype in two of eight donors.

Between the V and J ends, shortened by 6 bases and 4 bases respectively, the junction contains 18 bases. The CDR3 runs 14 residues from the cysteine to the phenylalanine. Of the read, only the CDR3 DNA is kept; its 42 bases are in frame from base 1. CDR1 and CDR2 were assigned from the germline V gene (reference sequence) as DFQATT and SNEGSKA. This clonotype has only one observation. No cognate antigen has been identified for it. No much larger clone exists at a distance of one base, and base qualities are not known. Just one read gives weak support. The source is a human donor in good health (CMV status not recorded). Some clones in this sample may be carry-over from other donors' samples. The V and J segments used are TRBV20-1 and TRBJ1-2; too little of a D gene remains to name it. The material sequenced was CD8+ T cells from cultured PBMCs, taken from culture after CMV antigen stimulation. The DNA reads as follows: TGCAGTGCCACCGATCCGGGAGTTTCCTATGGCTACACCTTC. Protein translation: CSATDPGVSYGYTF.